The present TCR beta chain was sequenced within a study of cytomegalovirus exposure and HLA in healthy donors. Vbeta (60) and Jbeta (13) primers were used in the PCR. As originally analysed: In a later analysis, some 80 million unique TCR beta chains included roughly 11 million shared by two or more donors. The data were produced by immunoSEQ multiplex PCR, yet TCRdb's version contains in-frame clones alone and is incomplete. D and trimming come from the DNA, and the V and J calls and clone size come from that table. The data hold more than 100,000 clones, with about three quarters observed a single time. Trimming took off 8 bases at V and 11 bases at J, with 21 bases between the two ends. CDR1 is MNHEY, CDR2 SMNVEV, per germline (reference sequence). The CDR3 consists of 13 residues.

The rearrangement links TRBV27 to TRBJ1-2; D unclear. The sequence came from a man aged 50-59 years in good health and CMV-seropositive. Sequenced sample: PBMCs. CDR3 sequence (DNA): TGTGCCAGCCGCCCAAACGGACTGGTTGGTTACACCTTC. Protein: CASRPNGLVGYTF.